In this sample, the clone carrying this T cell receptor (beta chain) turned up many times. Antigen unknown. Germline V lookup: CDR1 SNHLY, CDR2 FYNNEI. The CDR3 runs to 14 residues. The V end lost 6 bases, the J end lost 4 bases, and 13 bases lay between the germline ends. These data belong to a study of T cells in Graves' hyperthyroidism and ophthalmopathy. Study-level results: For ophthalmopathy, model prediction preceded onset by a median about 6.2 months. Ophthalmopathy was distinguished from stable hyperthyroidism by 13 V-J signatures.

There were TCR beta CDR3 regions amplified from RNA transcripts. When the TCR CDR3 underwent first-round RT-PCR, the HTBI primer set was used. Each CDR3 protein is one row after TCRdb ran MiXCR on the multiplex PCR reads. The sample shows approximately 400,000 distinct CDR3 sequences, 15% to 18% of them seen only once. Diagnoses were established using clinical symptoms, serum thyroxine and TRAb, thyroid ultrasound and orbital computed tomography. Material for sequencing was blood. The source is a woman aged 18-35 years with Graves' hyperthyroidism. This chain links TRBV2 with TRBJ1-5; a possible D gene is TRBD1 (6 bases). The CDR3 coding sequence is TGTGCCAGCAGCCAGGGGTCCGCGAATCAGCCCCAGCATTTT. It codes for CASSQGSANQPQHF.